The rows below give T cell receptor beta chains drawn from one sample of a study of blood T cell repertoires in COVID-19. The assay was immunoSEQ multiplex PCR, and TCRdb's table has in-frame clones only and misses some. The profile covers 200,000 or so clones, with almost 80% appearing a single time and 15% to 20% taken by the ten largest. Sequencing input: peripheral blood. Receptors were obtained from a man between 60 and 70 years old with active or convalescent COVID-19. Each CDR3 is given with its conserved first and last residue. A D gene is named only where the DNA matches it firmly. Size tells how often a clone was seen (once, few, many) or the class of an expanded clone, and some rows leave it out.

len	d_gene	abundance	v_gene	j_gene	CDR3aa	CDR3nt
13	NA	NA	TRBV18	TRBJ1-5	CASSPREGEPQHF	TGTGCCAGCTCACCTCGGGAGGGGGAGCCCCAGCATTTT
16	NA	NA	TRBV28	TRBJ1-2	CASSLGELAVGYGYTF	TGTGCCAGCAGTTTAGGGGAGCTAGCCGTTGGGTATGGCTACACCTTC
13	NA	NA	TRBV20-1	TRBJ1-6	CSASPTGDSPLHF	TGCAGTGCTAGTCCTACCGGGGATTCACCCCTCCACTTT
13	TRBD1	once	TRBV7-2	TRBJ1-2	CASSAQGGYGYTF	TGTGCCAGCAGCGCCCAGGGGGGCTATGGCTACACCTTC
16	NA	NA	TRBV11-3	TRBJ2-1	CASSLEASSRYNEQFF	TGTGCCAGCAGCCTCGAGGCGTCTAGCCGCTACAATGAGCAGTTCTTC
14	NA	NA	TRBV27	TRBJ1-2	CASSLSSGVGGYTF	TGTGCCAGCAGTTTATCGTCGGGGGTTGGTGGCTACACCTTC
19	TRBD2	NA	TRBV7-2	TRBJ2-1	CASSLKRASGMGSYNEQFF	TGTGCCAGCAGCCTTAAAAGAGCTAGCGGGATGGGGTCCTACAATGAGCAGTTCTTC
12	NA	NA	TRBV25-1	TRBJ2-3	CASSDPGDTQYF	TGTGCCAGCAGTGACCCGGGGGATACGCAGTATTTT
12	NA	once	TRBV3-1/TRBV3-2	TRBJ2-1	CASSQVRNEQFF	TGTGCCAGCAGCCAAGTGAGGAATGAGCAGTTCTTC
15	TRBD2	NA	TRBV5-6	TRBJ2-7	CASSQRGLAGGRGYF	TGTGCCAGCAGCCAACGAGGACTAGCGGGAGGCCGGGGGTACTTC
16	TRBD1	NA	TRBV19	TRBJ2-2	CASTRWDRGRSGELFF	TGTGCCAGTACCCGCTGGGACAGGGGGCGGTCCGGGGAGCTATTTTTT
15	NA	NA	TRBV9	TRBJ1-5	CASSTDPQGNQPQHF	TGTGCCAGCAGCACAGACCCTCAGGGGAATCAGCCCCAGCATTTT
14	TRBD1	NA	TRBV5-1	TRBJ2-3	CASTTQGSTDTQYF	TGCGCCAGCACCACACAGGGGAGCACAGATACGCAGTATTTT
13	NA	NA	TRBV7-6	TRBJ1-2	CASSFGGTYGYTF	TGTGCCAGCAGCTTCGGGGGTACCTATGGCTACACCTTC
15	TRBD1	NA	TRBV19	TRBJ2-3	CASSMDRASTDTQYF	TGTGCCAGTAGTATGGACAGGGCTAGCACAGATACGCAGTATTTT
12	NA	once	TRBV20-1	TRBJ2-3	CSASGAADTQYF	TGCAGTGCTAGTGGGGCCGCAGATACGCAGTATTTT
15	TRBD2	NA	TRBV28	TRBJ2-1	CASSFSAGDYNEQFF	TGTGCCAGCAGTTTTAGTGCGGGGGATTACAATGAGCAGTTCTTC
17	NA	few	TRBV21-1	TRBJ2-2	CAEQRPEGASGSWELFF	TGTGCCGAGCAGCGTCCCGAAGGCGCTAGCGGGAGTTGGGAGCTGTTTTTT
12	TRBD2	NA	TRBV29-1	TRBJ2-5	CSGAGVVETQYF	TGCAGCGGGGCGGGAGTTGTGGAGACCCAGTACTTC
16	NA	NA	TRBV11-2	TRBJ1-6	CASSLVGSSYNSPLHF	TGTGCCAGCAGCTTAGTCGGGAGCTCCTATAATTCACCCCTCCACTTT
15	NA	NA	TRBV4-3	TRBJ1-1	CASSQDSGSNTEAFF	TGCGCCAGCAGCCAAGATAGTGGGAGCAACACTGAAGCTTTCTTT
17	NA	NA	TRBV4-1	TRBJ2-2	CASSPERHSPNTGELFF	TGCGCCAGCAGCCCTGAGCGTCACTCTCCGAACACCGGGGAGCTGTTTTTT
16	TRBD1	NA	TRBV15	TRBJ2-2	CATSREEGTDTGELFF	TGTGCCACCAGCAGAGAGGAAGGGACAGACACCGGGGAGCTGTTTTTT
13	NA	NA	TRBV12-3/TRBV12-4	TRBJ2-2	CASSLTGTGELFF	TGTGCCAGCAGTTTAACCGGGACCGGGGAGCTGTTTTTT
11	NA	NA	TRBV2	TRBJ2-7	CASRSGYEQYF	TGTGCCAGCCGATCCGGCTACGAGCAGTACTTC
12	NA	NA	TRBV9	TRBJ1-1	CASSGGYTEAFF	TGTGCCAGCAGCGGAGGATACACTGAAGCTTTCTTT
16	NA	NA	TRBV4-3	TRBJ2-1	CASSQGSSRLDNEQFF	TGCGCCAGCAGCCAAGGTAGTAGCAGATTAGACAATGAGCAGTTCTTC
15	TRBD1	NA	TRBV29-1	TRBJ1-1	CSVGDRGRGGTEAFF	TGCAGCGTTGGGGACAGGGGGAGAGGAGGCACTGAAGCTTTCTTT
14	TRBD1	NA	TRBV7-3	TRBJ2-2	CASSFGTETGELFF	TGTGCCAGCAGCTTTGGGACAGAGACCGGGGAGCTGTTTTTT
17	TRBD2	once	TRBV4-1	TRBJ2-4	CASSHPLAGVAKNIQYF	TGCGCCAGCAGCCACCCCCTAGCGGGAGTAGCCAAAAACATTCAGTACTTC